The T cell receptor (beta chain) described here comes from a study of shared clonotypes between healthy human individuals. Across the whole study: A couple of women and a few men aged 18 to 49 served as donors. CD4 naive and CD4 memory each took three plates per donor, while CD8 naive took two and CD8 memory one. Study-wide points: Sorted-subset sequencing was shown by rarefaction to be incomplete despite large depth. Several donors held 5% to 5.5% of naive CD4 clonotypes in common.

Sequenced by immunoSEQ multiplex PCR; TCRdb stores in-frame clones only, minus some. The profile covers 2 million to 2.5 million clones, with about 94% appearing a single time and around 0.13% taken by the ten largest. Regarding this clone: No antigen is known for it.

Trimming cost V 0 bases and J 12 bases; bases outside gene matches: 9. The CDR3 has 15 amino acids. Germline assignment: CDR1 LNHNV and CDR2 YYDKDF (reference sequence). The TCR was taken from a man between 18 and 35 years old in good health. Sequenced input: naive CD4+ T cells sorted from blood. Subset noted: CD45RA+ positively selected. The chain is built from TRBV15 and TRBJ2-7; the match to TRBD2 covers 12 bases. This CDR3 reads CATSRDLAGGRSAYF. The CDR3, as DNA: TGTGCCACCAGCAGAGATCTAGCGGGAGGGCGAAGCGCGTACTTC.